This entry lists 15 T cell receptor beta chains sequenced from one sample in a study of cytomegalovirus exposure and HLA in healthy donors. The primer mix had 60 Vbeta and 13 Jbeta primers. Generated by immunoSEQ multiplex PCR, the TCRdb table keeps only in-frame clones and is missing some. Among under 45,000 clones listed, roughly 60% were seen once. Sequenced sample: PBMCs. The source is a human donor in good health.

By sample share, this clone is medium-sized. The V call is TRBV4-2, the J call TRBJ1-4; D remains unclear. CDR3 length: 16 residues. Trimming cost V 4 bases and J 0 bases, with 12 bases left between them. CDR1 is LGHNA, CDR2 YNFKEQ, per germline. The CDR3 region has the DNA TGTGCCAGCAGCCTAGCGGTGTGGGCAACTAATGAAAAACTGTTTTTT. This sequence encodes CASSLAVWATNEKLFF.

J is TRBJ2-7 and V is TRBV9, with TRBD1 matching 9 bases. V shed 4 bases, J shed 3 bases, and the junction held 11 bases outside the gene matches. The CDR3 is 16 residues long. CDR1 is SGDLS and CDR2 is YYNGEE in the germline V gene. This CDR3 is CASSPQTGGAYYEQYF. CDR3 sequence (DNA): TGTGCCAGCAGCCCTCAAACAGGGGGCGCCTACTACGAGCAGTACTTC.

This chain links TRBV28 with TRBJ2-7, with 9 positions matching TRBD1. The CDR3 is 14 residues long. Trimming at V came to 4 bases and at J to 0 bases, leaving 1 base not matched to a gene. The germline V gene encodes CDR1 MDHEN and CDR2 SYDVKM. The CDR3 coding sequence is TGTGCCAGCAGTTACAGGGGGCCCTCCTACGAGCAGTACTTC. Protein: CASSYRGPSYEQYF.

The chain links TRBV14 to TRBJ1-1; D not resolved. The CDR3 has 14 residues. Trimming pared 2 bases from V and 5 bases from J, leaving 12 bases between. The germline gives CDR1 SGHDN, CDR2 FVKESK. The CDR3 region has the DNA TGTGCCAGCAGCCAATTAATATCCAGGACTGAAGCTTTCTTT. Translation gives CASSQLISRTEAFF.

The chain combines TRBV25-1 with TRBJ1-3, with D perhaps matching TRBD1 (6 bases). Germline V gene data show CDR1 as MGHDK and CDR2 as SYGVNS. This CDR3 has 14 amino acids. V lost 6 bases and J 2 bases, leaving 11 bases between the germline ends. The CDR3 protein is CASRTTGTGNTIYF. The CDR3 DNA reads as TGTGCCAGCAGGACGACAGGAACTGGAAACACCATATATTTT. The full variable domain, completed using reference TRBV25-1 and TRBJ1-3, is EADIYQTPRYLVIGTGKKITLECSQTMGHDKMYWYQQDPGMELHLIHYSYGVNSTEKGDLSSESTVSRIRTEHFPLTLESARPSHTSQYLCASRTTGTGNTIYFGEGSWLTVV.

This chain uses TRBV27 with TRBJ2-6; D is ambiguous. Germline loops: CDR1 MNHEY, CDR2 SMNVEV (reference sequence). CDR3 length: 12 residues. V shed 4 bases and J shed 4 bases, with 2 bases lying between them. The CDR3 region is CASSSGANVLTF. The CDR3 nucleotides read TGTGCCAGCAGTTCGGGGGCCAACGTCCTGACTTTC.

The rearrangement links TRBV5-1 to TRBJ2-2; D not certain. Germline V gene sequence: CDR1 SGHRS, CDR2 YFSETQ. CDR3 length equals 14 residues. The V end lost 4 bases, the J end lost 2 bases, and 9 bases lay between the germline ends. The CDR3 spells CASSLLSNTGELFF. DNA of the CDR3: TGCGCCAGCAGCCTACTTTCTAACACCGGGGAGCTGTTTTTT.

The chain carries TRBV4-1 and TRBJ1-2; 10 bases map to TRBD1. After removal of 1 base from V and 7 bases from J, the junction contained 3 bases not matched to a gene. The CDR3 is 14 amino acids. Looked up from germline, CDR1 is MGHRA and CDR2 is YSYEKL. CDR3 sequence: CASSQGGQGFGYTF. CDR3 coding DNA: TGCGCCAGCAGCCAAGGGGGACAGGGGTTTGGCTACACCTTC.

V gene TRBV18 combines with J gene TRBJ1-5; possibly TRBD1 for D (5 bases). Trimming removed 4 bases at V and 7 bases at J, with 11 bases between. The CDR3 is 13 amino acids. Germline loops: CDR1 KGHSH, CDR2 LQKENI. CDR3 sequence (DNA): TGTGCCAGCTCACAGGGGATGAGGCAGCCCCAGCATTTT. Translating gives CASSQGMRQPQHF.

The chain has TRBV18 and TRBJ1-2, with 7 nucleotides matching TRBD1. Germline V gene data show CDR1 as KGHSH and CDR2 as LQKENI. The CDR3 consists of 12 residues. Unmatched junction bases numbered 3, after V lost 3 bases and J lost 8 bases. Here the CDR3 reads CASSPTGVGYTF. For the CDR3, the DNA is TGTGCCAGCTCACCTACAGGGGTCGGCTACACCTTC.

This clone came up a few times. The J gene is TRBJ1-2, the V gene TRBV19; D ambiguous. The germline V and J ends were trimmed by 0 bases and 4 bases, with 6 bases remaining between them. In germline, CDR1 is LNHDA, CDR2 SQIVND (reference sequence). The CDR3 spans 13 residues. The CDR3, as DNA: TGTGCCAGTAGTATAGATGCGTTCTATGGCTACACCTTC. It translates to CASSIDAFYGYTF.

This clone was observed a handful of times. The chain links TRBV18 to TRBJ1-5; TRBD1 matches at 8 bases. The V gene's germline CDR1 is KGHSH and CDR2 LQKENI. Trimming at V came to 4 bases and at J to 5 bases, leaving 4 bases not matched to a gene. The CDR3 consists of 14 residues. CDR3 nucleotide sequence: TGTGCCAGCTCACTCGGACAGGGCGATCAGCCCCAGCATTTT. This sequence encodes CASSLGQGDQPQHF.

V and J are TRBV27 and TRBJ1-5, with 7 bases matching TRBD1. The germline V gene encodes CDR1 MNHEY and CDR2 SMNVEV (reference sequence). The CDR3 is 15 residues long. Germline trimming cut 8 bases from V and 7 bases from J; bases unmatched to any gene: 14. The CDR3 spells CASRGVGGREQPQHF. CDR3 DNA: TGTGCCAGCCGTGGCGTAGGGGGCCGAGAACAGCCCCAGCATTTT.

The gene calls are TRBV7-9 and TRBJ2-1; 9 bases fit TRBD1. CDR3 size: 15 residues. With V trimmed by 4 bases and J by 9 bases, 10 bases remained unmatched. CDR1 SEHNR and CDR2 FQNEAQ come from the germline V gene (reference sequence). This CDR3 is CASSSTGTGLVEQFF. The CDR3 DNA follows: TGTGCCAGCAGCTCTACCGGGACAGGGCTTGTTGAGCAGTTCTTC.

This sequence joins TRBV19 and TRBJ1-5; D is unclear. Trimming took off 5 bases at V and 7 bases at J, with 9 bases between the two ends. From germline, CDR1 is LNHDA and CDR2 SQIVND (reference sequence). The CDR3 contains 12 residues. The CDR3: CASSFSVQPQHF. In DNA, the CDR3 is TGTGCCAGTAGTTTTTCAGTCCAGCCCCAGCATTTT.